This passage covers 15 T cell receptor beta chains from one sample sequenced in a study of blood T cells in healthy people across ages (dated by TCRdb to about 2015). Library generation was performed with 5' RACE. Reads for this sample came from an Illumina HiSeq 2500. A second PCR of roughly 7 to 12 cycles was performed with a sample-barcoded 5' primer and a J-beta primer mix. TCRdb reworked the public reads: Q25 trimming with fastp, MiXCR clone assembly, productive beta chains retained. For every CDR3 protein sequence, its rows merge into one entry that carries the most common genes and DNA. In this sample the table shows roughly 1,800,000 distinct CDR3 sequences, about 50% of which occur a single time. The ten largest clones take up around 2.1% of the sample. The sequenced material came from blood. These receptors originate from a middle-aged woman in good health.

This clonotype was picked up one time. A read error may produce the germline difference seen at one junction end. The chain recombines TRBV4-1 with TRBJ2-7, with D tentatively TRBD2 (6 bases). The end of the DNA is better explained by TRBJ2-4, so the J call may be wrong. Germline loops: CDR1 MGHRA, CDR2 YSYEKL. CDR3 length: 15 amino acids. The DNA of the CDR3 is TGCGCCAACAGCCACCCAGGCGGGGAGCCAAACATTCAGTACTTC. This encodes CANSHPGGEPNIQYF.

This clonotype was found many times. The chain joins TRBV20-1 to TRBJ2-3, with 7 bases aligning to TRBD2. Germline CDR1 DFQATT, CDR2 SNEGSKA (reference sequence). V gave up 3 bases and J gave up 5 bases; unmatched junction bases: 11. The CDR3 runs to 15 residues. The CDR3 sequence is CSASDLGGRGDTQYF. The CDR3 coding sequence is TGCAGTGCTAGTGACCTGGGAGGGAGGGGAGATACGCAGTATTTT.

This clonotype has only one observation. The J gene is TRBJ1-5, the V gene TRBV20-1, with D perhaps TRBD1 (5 bases). V lost 1 base and J 1 base, leaving 11 bases between the germline ends. This CDR3 has 15 residues. Germline V gene lookup returns CDR1 DFQATT and CDR2 SNEGSKA (reference sequence). This CDR3 is CSARARQGSNQPQHF. CDR3 sequence (DNA): TGCAGTGCTAGAGCGCGCCAGGGAAGCAATCAGCCCCAGCATTTT.

The chain recombines TRBV7-9 with TRBJ2-1; unclear D gene. This CDR3 has 14 residues. Germline V gene lookup returns CDR1 SEHNR and CDR2 FQNEAQ (reference sequence). Trimming took off 3 bases at V and 6 bases at J, with 12 bases between the two ends. The chain's CDR3 is CASSFTGRTNEQFF. The CDR3 nucleotides are TGTGCCAGCAGCTTCACCGGGCGAACCAATGAGCAGTTCTTC.

The rearrangement joins TRBV29-1 to TRBJ2-7; 9 bases are shared with TRBD2. The germline gives CDR1 SQVTM, CDR2 ANQGSEA. The CDR3 runs to 15 residues. The trim removed 0 bases at V and 0 bases at J, leaving 3 bases unmatched. CDR3 in DNA: TGCAGCGTTGAAGATCCGCGGGGGGGCTCCTACGAGCAGTACTTC. Protein product: CSVEDPRGGSYEQYF.

As to this clonotype: One end of the junction is discordant with germline, which a read error may explain. The chain couples TRBV7-9 to TRBJ2-3; TRBD1 aligns across 7 bases. This CDR3 region has 18 residues. From germline, CDR1 is SEHNR and CDR2 FQNEAQ (reference sequence). CDR3: CASSSRFTGVYSTDTQYF. The CDR3 bases are TGTGCCAGTAGCTCCAGATTTACAGGGGTCTATAGCACAGATACGCAGTATTTT.

This clonotype turned up a few times. Here the CDR3 reads CASSATGQGTYEQYF. CDR3 sequence (DNA): TGTGCCAGCAGCGCAACCGGACAGGGAACCTACGAGCAGTACTTC. The chain joins TRBV6-1 to TRBJ2-7, with TRBD1 matching 8 bases. The junction had 9 bases not matched to a gene; V was cut back by 6 bases and J by 2 bases. The CDR3 covers 15 residues. Looked up from germline, CDR1 is MNHNS and CDR2 is SASEGT.

A few counts support this clonotype. This chain joins TRBV28 and TRBJ2-7, with 8 bases fitting TRBD1. The CDR3 is 13 residues long. The germline V gene has CDR1 MDHEN and CDR2 SYDVKM. Germline trimming cut 9 bases from V and 6 bases from J; bases unmatched to any gene: 10. The CDR3 coding sequence is TGTGCCAGTAATACAGGGGGATTATCCGAGCAGTACTTC. Protein: CASNTGGLSEQYF. Full variable domain (missing parts from reference TRBV28 and TRBJ2-7): DVKVTQSSRYLVKRTGEKVFLECVQDMDHENMFWYRQDPGLGLRLIYFSYDVKMKEKGDIPEGYSVSREKKERFSLILESASTNQTSMYLCASNTGGLSEQYFGPGTRLTVT.

This clonotype was counted a single time. In DNA, the CDR3 is TGTGCCGCCCGGGACGGGGGGGACAATGAGCAGTTCTTC. Its translation is CAARDGGDNEQFF. The chain is built from TRBV6-2 or TRBV6-3 and TRBJ2-1; 8 nucleotides align to TRBD2. Looked up from germline, CDR1 is MNHEY and CDR2 is SVGEGT. The trim removed 11 bases at V and 5 bases at J, leaving 8 bases unmatched. The CDR3 sequence is 13 residues long.

This clonotype was seen a handful of times. The CDR3 DNA reads TGTGCCAGCAGTTTAGCGCGGGGGCTAAGCGGGGATCAGCCCCAGCATTTT. This encodes CASSLARGLSGDQPQHF. The V call is TRBV12-3 or TRBV12-4, the J call TRBJ1-5; D may be TRBD1 (6 bases). Trimming stripped 0 bases from V and 5 bases from J, with 17 bases between. The CDR3 loop spans 17 amino acids.

This clonotype was seen more than once but under ten times. The chain recombines TRBV7-2 with TRBJ2-5; 8 positions agree with TRBD2. The end of the DNA is better explained by TRBJ2-7, so the J call may be wrong. The germline CDR1 and CDR2 sequences are SGHTA and FQGNSA. This CDR3 contains 13 residues. In nucleotides, the CDR3 is TGTGCCAGCAGCTTAGTAGCGGGGTCCGAGCAGTACTTC. Translated: CASSLVAGSEQYF.

The chain recombines TRBV7-2 with TRBJ1-6, with a tentative D call TRBD1 (6 bases). The CDR3 spans 16 residues. Trimming left V 3 bases short and J 10 bases short, with 19 bases between. Per the germline V gene, CDR1 is SGHTA and CDR2 is FQGNSA. CDR3 protein: CASSFDGGARQSPLHF. The CDR3 bases are TGTGCCAGCAGCTTTGACGGGGGGGCTCGACAATCACCCCTCCACTTT.

This chain links TRBV4-1 with TRBJ2-5, with 7 positions matching TRBD2. The V segment lost 4 bases and the J segment 4 bases; nucleotides outside the gene matches: 6. This CDR3 is built from 14 residues. Germline V CDR1 and CDR2: MGHRA, YSYEKL. Here the CDR3 DNA reads TGCGCCAGCAGCCCCCAGGGAGGGGTAGAGACCCAGTACTTC. Translation gives CASSPQGGVETQYF.

J is TRBJ2-1 and V is TRBV4-1; no reliable D call. Germline assignment: CDR1 MGHRA and CDR2 YSYEKL. The CDR3 totals 14 residues. The V and J ends lost 3 bases and 7 bases respectively, with 13 bases between them. The CDR3, as DNA: TGCGCCAGCAGCCATGTGTCTGAAGGGAATGAGCAGTTCTTC. Translating gives CASSHVSEGNEQFF.

This chain joins TRBV2 and TRBJ2-1; 8 nucleotides match TRBD2. CDR1 is SNHLY, CDR2 FYNNEI, per germline. Unmatched junction bases numbered 9, after V lost 6 bases and J lost 5 bases. The CDR3 loop spans 15 amino acids. This CDR3 reads CASRELAVSHNEQFF. CDR3 DNA: TGTGCCAGCAGGGAACTAGCGGTCTCTCACAATGAGCAGTTCTTC. Filled out from reference TRBV2 and TRBJ2-1, the complete variable domain reads EPEVTQTPSHQVTQMGQEVILRCVPISNHLYFYWYRQILGQKVEFLVSFYNNEISEKSEIFDDQFSVERPDGSNFTLKIRSTKLEDSAMYFCASRELAVSHNEQFFGPGTRLTVL.